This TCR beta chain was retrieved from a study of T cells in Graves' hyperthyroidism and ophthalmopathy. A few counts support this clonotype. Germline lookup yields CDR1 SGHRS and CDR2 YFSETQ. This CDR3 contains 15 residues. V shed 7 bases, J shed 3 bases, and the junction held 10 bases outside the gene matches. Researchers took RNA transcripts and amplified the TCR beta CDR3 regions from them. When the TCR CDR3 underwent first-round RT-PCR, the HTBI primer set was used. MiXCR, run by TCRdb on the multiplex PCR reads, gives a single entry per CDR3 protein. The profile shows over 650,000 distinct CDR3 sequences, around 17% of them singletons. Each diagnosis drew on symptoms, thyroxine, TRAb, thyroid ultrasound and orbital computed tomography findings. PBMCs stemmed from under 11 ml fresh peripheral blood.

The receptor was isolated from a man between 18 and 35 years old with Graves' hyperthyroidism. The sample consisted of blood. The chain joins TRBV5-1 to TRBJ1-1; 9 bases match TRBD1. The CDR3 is CASGQGWMGDTEAFF. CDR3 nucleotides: TGCGCCAGCGGACAGGGGTGGATGGGGGACACTGAAGCTTTCTTT. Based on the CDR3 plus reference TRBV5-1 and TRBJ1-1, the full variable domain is KAGVTQTPRYLIKTRGQQVTLSCSPISGHRSVSWYQQTPGQGLQFLFEYFSETQRNKGNFPGRFSGRQFSNSRSEMNVSTLELGDSALYLCASGQGWMGDTEAFFGQGTRLTVV.